These T cell receptor beta chains were read from a single sample in a study of T cells in Graves' hyperthyroidism and ophthalmopathy. TCRdb re-analysed the multiplex PCR reads in MiXCR, keeping a single row per CDR3 protein. The data show hundreds of thousands of distinct CDR3 sequences, around 39% seen once. The sample was blood. These receptors originate from a man aged 18-30 years with Graves' hyperthyroidism. Each CDR3 is given with its conserved first and last residue. The D gene is left open where the match is weak. Some rows have no size entry. The others give once, few or many, or a class for an expanded clone.

cdr3_length	v_call	j_call	d_call	clone_size	cdr3_nt	cdr3_aa
15	TRBV7-9	TRBJ1-3	-	many	TGTGCCAGCAGCTTAGAGAAAGGGATTGGAAACACCATATATTTT	CASSLEKGIGNTIYF
13	TRBV10-3	TRBJ1-3	-	many	TGTGCCTCGACATTAGGCTCTGGAAACACCATATATTTT	CASTLGSGNTIYF
16	TRBV7-9	TRBJ1-2	TRBD1	-	TGTGCCAGCAGCTTAGGACAGGGGGGGCCTAACTATGGCTACACCTTC	CASSLGQGGPNYGYTF
12	TRBV29-1	TRBJ1-2	-	-	TGCAGCAAGTGGACAGACGGGCAGGGCTACACCTTC	CSKWTDGQGYTF
12	TRBV5-1	TRBJ1-6	-	many	TGCGCCAGCAGCCCTATAGGGGGTCCCCTCCACTTT	CASSPIGGPLHF
10	TRBV29-1	TRBJ1-1	-	-	TGCAGCGTTGTGGGGGTTTCGGCTCTCTTT	CSVVGVSALF
10	TRBV2	TRBJ2-7	-	many	TGTGCCAGCAGTGTTAACGAGCAGTACTTC	CASSVNEQYF
16	TRBV7-9	TRBJ2-7	-	-	TGTGCCAGCAGCTTACCACCGGGCCAGGGCGTCTACGAGCAGTACTTC	CASSLPPGQGVYEQYF
14	TRBV7-2	TRBJ2-7	-	many	TGTGCCAGCAGCCTAGCCGACAGCTTTGGCGAGCAGTACTTC	CASSLADSFGEQYF
14	TRBV7-9	TRBJ2-5	-	-	TGTGCCAGCAGACCTAGGGAGGACCTGGTTACCCAGTACTTC	CASRPREDLVTQYF
11	TRBV20-1	TRBJ1-5	-	many	TGCAGTGCTAGTGACGGGCAGCCCCAGCATTTT	CSASDGQPQHF
16	TRBV19	TRBJ1-1	-	-	TGTGCCAGTAGTCCTCCCCCGGACATATTGAACACTGAAGCTTTCTTT	CASSPPPDILNTEAFF
14	TRBV2	TRBJ1-5	-	-	TGTGCCAGCTCACCAGCAGATAGCAATCAGCCCCAGCATTTT	CASSPADSNQPQHF
12	TRBV20-1	TRBJ2-5	-	many	TGCAGTGCAGGGGGGGTTAGTTGGGCCCAGTACTTC	CSAGGVSWAQYF